This TCR beta chain appears in the sequencing data of a study of blood T cell repertoires in COVID-19. Study as a whole: COVID-19 samples collected from the United States, Italy and Spain covered acute and convalescent phases. The analysed material was cDNA or gDNA that came from T cells, B-cell-depleted T cells, or PBMCs.

Per the original methods: The authors estimated nucleated cell counts from reference gene primer amplification. TCRdb keeps only in-frame clones here, not all; method: immunoSEQ multiplex PCR. Clone size and V and J calls were adopted from that table, with D and trimming inferred from the DNA. The sample records 250,000 to 300,000 clones, around 87% being singletons. With V trimmed by 7 bases and J by 3 bases, 19 bases remained unmatched. In germline, CDR1 is MNHEY, CDR2 SMNVEV (reference sequence). This CDR3 region has 19 residues. The receptor's source is a woman aged 40 to 50 who had recovered from COVID-19. Sequencing was performed on peripheral blood. The chain employs TRBV27 and TRBJ1-3; the match to TRBD1 covers 9 bases. CDR3 nucleotide sequence: TGTGCCAGCAATCTTCCAGGGACAGGGCAATGTGTAGTTGGAAACACCATATATTTT. Its protein is CASNLPGTGQCVVGNTIYF.